This TCR beta chain was documented in a study of patients and donors after allogeneic stem cell transplantation. TCRdb passed the RT-PCR reads through MiXCR, listing each CDR3 protein once. Counted here are roughly 180,000 distinct CDR3 sequences, 41% occurring once; the ten biggest clones make up less than 40%. Trimming removed 6 bases from V and 6 bases from J; junction bases left unmatched: 7. The CDR3 sequence is 14 residues long. This TCR came from a human donor who was either an allogeneic HSCT recipient or a stem cell or donor lymphocyte infusion donor (not recorded which). It is not recorded whose cells these are; they may come from a transplant donor. V usage is TRBV12-3 or TRBV12-4 and J usage is TRBJ2-7; 11 bases map to TRBD2. Material for sequencing was blood, either unsorted or a sorted T cell fraction (not recorded which). CDR3: CASRPTSGSSEQYF. Written as DNA, the CDR3 is TGTGCCAGCAGACCCACTAGCGGGAGCTCCGAGCAGTACTTC.